One and the same sample provided the 26 T cell receptor beta chains below, sequenced in a study of PD-1 blockade in classical Hodgkin lymphoma. TCRdb's table, derived via immunoSEQ multiplex PCR, lists solely in-frame clones and lacks some. The profile shows 70,000 or so clones, 90% to 95% of them singletons. In every patient, relapse followed autologous stem cell transplantation, while exposure to brentuximab vedotin differed. The sample was peripheral blood mononuclear cells (PBMCs), taken at baseline. The receptor set was obtained from a human donor with classical Hodgkin lymphoma.

This chain connects TRBV30 to TRBJ2-5; perhaps TRBD1 as D (5 bases). Germline lookup yields CDR1 GTSNPN and CDR2 SVGIG (reference sequence). V shed 0 bases and J shed 10 bases, with 18 bases lying between them. This CDR3 region has 14 residues. The CDR3 nucleotides are TGTGCCTGGAGTGTAGGCACACTTGAAGGGGACCAGTACTTC. Its protein is CAWSVGTLEGDQYF.

This chain connects TRBV11-2 to TRBJ2-7; D possibly corresponds to TRBD1 (6 bases). The CDR3 has 14 amino acids. V was cut by 5 bases and J by 6 bases, with 17 bases left in between. Germline V gene lookup returns CDR1 SGHAT and CDR2 FQNNGV. CDR3 in amino acids: CASSPLTGFGEQYF. The CDR3 DNA reads TGTGCCAGCAGCCCGCTAACAGGGTTCGGCGAGCAGTACTTC.

This clone is a singleton in its sample. The gene calls are TRBV5-1 and TRBJ2-7; D is unclear. CDR3 length equals 14 residues. CDR1 and CDR2 (germline): SGHRS, YFSETQ. Trimming took off 1 base at V and 4 bases at J, with 12 bases between the two ends. The CDR3 bases are TGCGCCAGCAGCTTGTCTGGGGATTCTTACGAGCAGTACTTC. It yields the protein CASSLSGDSYEQYF.

The chain couples TRBV11-2 to TRBJ1-3, with TRBD1 as a possible D gene (6 bases). This CDR3 has 15 amino acids. Germline V gene lookup returns CDR1 SGHAT and CDR2 FQNNGV. V was cut by 3 bases and J by 0 bases, with 9 bases left in between. The CDR3 DNA follows: TGTGCCAGCAGCTTGGGGGCAGGCTCTGGAAACACCATATATTTT. Its translation: CASSLGAGSGNTIYF.

This chain connects TRBV5-6 to TRBJ2-5; D remains unclear. From germline, CDR1 is SGHDT and CDR2 YYEEEE. The CDR3 totals 12 residues. The germline V and J ends were trimmed by 1 base and 5 bases, with 6 bases remaining between them. The DNA of the CDR3 is TGTGCCAGCAGCTTGTTTTCTGAGACCCAGTACTTC. Translating gives CASSLFSETQYF.

The chain links TRBV7-9 to TRBJ1-2; 9 bases are a match to TRBD1. Looked up from germline, CDR1 is SEHNR and CDR2 is FQNEAQ (reference sequence). Unmatched junction bases numbered 3, after V lost 1 base and J lost 6 bases. The CDR3 runs to 14 residues. CDR3 protein: CASSLGTGANGYTF. The CDR3 coding sequence is TGTGCCAGCAGCTTAGGGACAGGGGCTAATGGCTACACCTTC.

The V call is TRBV2, the J call TRBJ1-5, with a possible D match to TRBD1 (6 bases). This CDR3 is built from 13 residues. CDR1 and CDR2 from the germline V gene are SNHLY and FYNNEI. V lost 5 bases and J lost 7, with 12 bases in between. CDR3 in amino acids: CASSLEGDQPQHF. The CDR3 nucleotides are TGTGCCAGCAGTTTGGAGGGGGACCAGCCCCAGCATTTT.

The gene calls are TRBV6-4 and TRBJ2-3; D is ambiguous. V gave up 2 bases and J gave up 0 bases, with 12 bases separating them. CDR3 size: 16 residues. Germline V gene sequence: CDR1 MRHNA, CDR2 SNTAGT. The DNA of the CDR3 is TGTGCCAGCAGTGACGTACTCTCACCTAGCACAGATACGCAGTATTTT. This encodes CASSDVLSPSTDTQYF.

J is TRBJ2-7 and V is TRBV5-1, with D possibly TRBD1 on 5 matching bases. Trimming took off 4 bases at V and 4 bases at J, with 12 bases between the two ends. Germline CDR1 and CDR2: SGHRS and YFSETQ. The CDR3 has 13 amino acids. Written as DNA, the CDR3 is TGCGCCAGCAGCCCGTATCAGGGTTACGAGCAGTACTTC. This translates into CASSPYQGYEQYF.

This chain uses TRBV6-6 with TRBJ1-2, with D perhaps TRBD1 (5 bases). Trimming took 5 bases from V and 0 from J, leaving 10 bases between them. Germline V gene sequence: CDR1 MNHNY, CDR2 SVGAGI (reference sequence). The CDR3 extends over 14 amino acids. The DNA for the CDR3 is TGTGCCAGCAGTCGGGACTCATCTAACTATGGCTACACCTTC. Translating it yields CASSRDSSNYGYTF.

CDR3 DNA sequence: TGTGCCAGCAGCTTAAGCAGCTACAATGAGCAGTTCTTC. Its translation: CASSLSSYNEQFF. The rearrangement uses TRBV7-3 and TRBJ2-1; unclear D gene. V shed 1 base and J shed 3 bases, with 4 bases lying between them. CDR3 length: 13 residues. The V gene's germline CDR1 is SGHTA and CDR2 FQGTGA.

V is TRBV14 and J is TRBJ2-7, with TRBD1 identical over 7 bases. CDR3 length: 17 residues. Germline values: CDR1 SGHDN, CDR2 FVKESK. Trimming at V came to 0 bases and at J to 0 bases, leaving 8 bases not matched to a gene. The CDR3 loop is CASSQDLGQAHSYEQYF. CDR3 bases: TGTGCCAGCAGCCAAGATCTAGGACAGGCCCACTCCTACGAGCAGTACTTC.

V usage is TRBV19 and J usage is TRBJ1-5; D is perhaps TRBD1 (6 bases). The CDR3 runs 13 residues. Germline V gene lookup returns CDR1 LNHDA and CDR2 SQIVND (reference sequence). With 5 bases removed from V and 8 bases from J, the gap between germline ends came to 13 bases. Here the CDR3 reads CASSVRGWEPQHF. The CDR3 coding sequence is TGTGCCAGTAGTGTCAGGGGTTGGGAGCCCCAGCATTTT.

V usage is TRBV6-6 and J usage is TRBJ1-1; D might be TRBD1 (5 bases). In germline, CDR1 is MNHNY, CDR2 SVGAGI (reference sequence). This CDR3 is 12 amino acids long. V lost 0 bases, J lost 8 bases, and 7 bases lay in between. CDR3 DNA: TGTGCCAGCAGTTACTCGTCAGGGGAAGCTTTCTTT. It encodes CASSYSSGEAFF.

The V gene is TRBV13, the J gene TRBJ2-7, with TRBD2 as a possible D gene (6 bases). Deletions cut 0 bases from V and 1 base from J, with 7 bases between. The CDR3 is 14 amino acids. Germline V lookup: CDR1 PRHDT, CDR2 FYEKMQ (reference sequence). The DNA of the CDR3 is TGTGCCAGCAGCTTAGGGGAGGGATCCTACGAGCAGTACTTC. It encodes CASSLGEGSYEQYF.

The J gene is TRBJ1-5, the V gene TRBV21-1; the table assigns TRBD1, which was not confirmed against the DNA. TRBV21-1 represents a pseudogene. This CDR3 is 14 amino acids long. CDR3 region: CASISRDRDQPQHF. The CDR3 DNA follows: TGTGCCAGCATTAGCCGGGACAGGGATCAGCCCCAGCATTTT.

V is TRBV6-6 and J is TRBJ2-1; D is unclear. Germline CDR1 and CDR2: MNHNY and SVGAGI (reference sequence). The CDR3 spans 16 residues. V lost 4 bases, J lost 0 bases, and 13 bases lay in between. Written as DNA, the CDR3 is TGTGCCAGCAGTTTCTTAGCCTCGAGCTCCTACAATGAGCAGTTCTTC. Amino acid sequence: CASSFLASSSYNEQFF.

This chain connects TRBV28 to TRBJ2-2, with D possibly being TRBD1 (5 bases). CDR3 size: 18 residues. Trimming stripped 4 bases from V and 0 bases from J, with 18 bases between. Germline V gene data show CDR1 as MDHEN and CDR2 as SYDVKM. The CDR3 sequence: CASSSILSTASNTGELFF. The CDR3 DNA sequence: TGTGCCAGCAGTTCAATCCTATCGACAGCCTCGAACACCGGGGAGCTGTTTTTT.

This rearrangement joins TRBV5-6 to TRBJ1-2, with D perhaps matching TRBD1 (5 bases). Trimming shortened V by 4 bases and J by 0 bases, and 16 bases separated the two germline ends. The length of the CDR3 is 16 residues. The germline gives CDR1 SGHDT, CDR2 YYEEEE. The CDR3 loop reads CASSGGQGFSNYGYTF. In DNA form, the CDR3 reads TGTGCCAGCAGCGGTGGGCAGGGCTTTTCTAACTATGGCTACACCTTC. Using reference TRBV5-6 and TRBJ1-2 for the parts outside the CDR3, the full variable domain is DAGVTQSPTHLIKTRGQQVTLRCSPKSGHDTVSWYQQALGQGPQFIFQYYEEEERQRGNFPDRFSGHQFPNYSSELNVNALLLGDSALYLCASSGGQGFSNYGYTFGSGTRLTVV.

The chain recombines TRBV7-9 with TRBJ2-3; the D is unclear. CDR1 and CDR2 (germline): SEHNR, FQNEAQ (reference sequence). V lost 6 bases to trimming and J lost 2 bases, with 12 bases between them. The CDR3 is 14 amino acids. The CDR3 here is CASSLILNTDTQYF. CDR3 bases: TGTGCCAGCAGTTTAATACTAAACACAGATACGCAGTATTTT.

For the CDR3, the DNA is TGTGCCAGCAGTTTTGGGACAGGGAAAAATACGCAGTATTTT. This sequence encodes CASSFGTGKNTQYF. The chain carries TRBV27 and TRBJ2-3; 9 bases align to TRBD1. With 3 bases clipped from V and 7 bases from J, the junction kept 5 bases outside the gene matches. CDR3 length: 14 amino acids. Germline values: CDR1 MNHEY, CDR2 SMNVEV (reference sequence).

This clone occurred once. This chain links TRBV5-1 with TRBJ2-3, with D maybe TRBD1 (5 bases). Per the germline V gene, CDR1 is SGHRS and CDR2 is YFSETQ. The CDR3 length is 16 residues. The germline V and J ends were trimmed by 5 bases and 1 base, with 17 bases remaining between them. DNA for the CDR3: TGCGCCAGCAGGGGCTTGCAGGGTGAGGGCACAGATACGCAGTATTTT. This codes for CASRGLQGEGTDTQYF.

Details on this clone: The same CDR3 is also encoded by other DNA sequences in this sample. The chain employs TRBV6-5 and TRBJ2-7; possibly TRBD1 for D (5 bases). Germline values: CDR1 MNHEY, CDR2 SVGAGI. Trimming stripped 6 bases from V and 7 bases from J, with 10 bases between. CDR3 size: 11 residues. The CDR3 sequence is CASSQGGEQYF. CDR3 nucleotide sequence: TGTGCCAGCAGCCAGGGTGGAGAGCAGTACTTC.

The chain combines TRBV30 with TRBJ2-3; no clear D gene. The germline V gene has CDR1 GTSNPN and CDR2 SVGIG (reference sequence). Trimming left V 5 bases short and J 4 bases short, with 13 bases between. CDR3 size: 13 residues. For the CDR3, the DNA is TGTGCCTGGGATAGAGCTAGATCAGATACGCAGTATTTT. Protein sequence: CAWDRARSDTQYF.

The V and J genes are TRBV9 and TRBJ2-1, with D possibly TRBD1 on 5 matching bases. This CDR3 is 13 amino acids long. V was pared by 6 bases and J by 5 bases, with 12 bases between. Germline values: CDR1 SGDLS, CDR2 YYNGEE. The CDR3 reads CASKSGYNNEQFF. Written as DNA, the CDR3 is TGTGCCAGCAAATCAGGGTACAACAATGAGCAGTTCTTC.

The chain is built from TRBV4-3 and TRBJ2-1; no clear D gene. V lost 0 bases and J lost 0, with 9 bases in between. Germline values: CDR1 LGHNA, CDR2 YSLEER. This CDR3 is built from 16 residues. Written as DNA, the CDR3 is TGCGCCAGCAGCCAAGACCGGGCGAGCTCCTACAATGAGCAGTTCTTC. Amino acid sequence: CASSQDRASSYNEQFF.